Listed below are T cell receptor beta chains from one sample, sequenced in a study of blood T cell repertoires in COVID-19. Sequenced by immunoSEQ multiplex PCR; TCRdb stores in-frame clones only, minus some. The sample contains about 350,000 clones, roughly 89% of which appear only once. Material: peripheral blood. These receptors were obtained from a woman aged 55 to 70 with COVID-19, enrolled during active disease. Both conserved end residues are part of each CDR3. Fields, in order: D gene, J gene, V gene, CDR3 protein. A D gene is named only where the DNA matches it firmly.

>.|TRBJ1-3|TRBV5-4
CASSNGAGRSGNTIYF
>TRBD1|TRBJ2-7|TRBV5-1
CASSDGQGAPYEQYF
>.|TRBJ2-5|TRBV3-1/TRBV3-2
CASSQATGRGETQYF
>.|TRBJ2-1|TRBV7-7
CASSLGGGNNEQFF
>TRBD1|TRBJ1-3|TRBV7-9
CASRQDRGLGNTIYF
>TRBD2|TRBJ2-7|TRBV5-4
CASSGGLAGSVQYF
>TRBD1|TRBJ1-5|TRBV5-5
CASSLAPGQGSQPQHF
>.|TRBJ1-2|TRBV6-5
CASRVHRDTNYGYTF
>.|TRBJ1-2|TRBV12-3/TRBV12-4
CASRRGGNYGYTF
>.|TRBJ1-2|TRBV7-8
CASSLTQGYGYTF
>TRBD1|TRBJ2-4|TRBV10-3
CASGQGLTKNIQYF
>.|TRBJ2-2|TRBV5-6
CASSPLLGQNTGELFF